The TCR beta chain described here comes from a study of cytomegalovirus exposure and HLA in healthy donors. CDR3 length equals 16 residues. With 2 bases removed from V and 0 bases from J, the gap between germline ends came to 14 bases. The germline gives CDR1 LNHNV, CDR2 YYDKDF (reference sequence). Both 60 Vbeta primers and 13 Jbeta primers went into the PCR. Sequencing was performed with immunoSEQ multiplex PCR; in TCRdb, only in-frame clones are kept and a portion is missing. The sample records tens of thousands of clones, roughly 80% being singletons. The chain joins TRBV15 to TRBJ2-7, with D possibly matching TRBD2 (6 bases). Material: PBMCs. The receptor was isolated from a woman aged 25 to 39 in good health and CMV-seronegative. CDR3 nucleotides: TGTGCCACCAGCAGAATCACCGGGACTGGCTCCTACGAGCAGTACTTC. It yields the protein CATSRITGTGSYEQYF.